This is a list of T cell receptor beta chains from one sample in a study of blood T cells in healthy people across ages. TCRdb processed the 5' RACE reads anew with MiXCR; each CDR3 protein has one entry. This sample yields over 500,000 distinct CDR3 sequences, of which 52% are seen a single time; approximately 13% belongs to the top ten. Sequencing was done on a sample of blood. The origin of the receptors is a woman of 80 years or more in good health. CDR3s include the opening cysteine and the closing phenylalanine or tryptophan. The D gene is left open where the match is weak. The size field is filled for only some rows; it gives once, few, many or a size class.

V	D	size	J	CDR3	DNA
TRBV3-1	TRBD2	-	TRBJ2-1	CASSPIAGANEQFF	TGTGCCAGCAGCCCGATAGCGGGAGCCAATGAGCAGTTCTTC
TRBV7-2	TRBD2	-	TRBJ2-3	CASSLVASGGDTQYF	TGTGCCAGCAGCTTAGTCGCTAGCGGGGGGGATACGCAGTATTTT
TRBV6-5	-	few	TRBJ1-5	CASSRREGQPQHF	TGTGCCAGCAGCCGCAGGGAAGGACAGCCCCAGCATTTT
TRBV5-6	-	few	TRBJ1-1	CASSQGGEAFF	TGTGCCAGCAGCCAGGGAGGTGAAGCTTTCTTT
TRBV2	-	many	TRBJ2-7	CASSVAYEQYF	TGTGCCAGCAGTGTGGCCTACGAGCAGTACTTC
TRBV12-3/TRBV12-4	TRBD2	-	TRBJ2-7	CASSFPSGKGCEQYF	TGTGCCAGCAGTTTCCCTAGCGGAAAGGGGTGCGAGCAGTACTTC
TRBV28	TRBD2	-	TRBJ2-5	CVSSSLGGWGRETQYF	TGTGTCAGCAGTTCCCTCGGGGGGTGGGGCCGAGAGACCCAGTACTTC
TRBV6-6	-	-	TRBJ2-4	CASNQGTLAKNIQYF	TGTGCCAGCAACCAAGGGACGTTAGCCAAAAACATTCAGTACTTC
TRBV12-3/TRBV12-4	-	few	TRBJ1-6	CASSLSGTQNSPLHF	TGTGCCAGCAGTTTATCGGGGACACAGAATTCACCCCTCCACTTT
TRBV20-1	TRBD2	-	TRBJ2-3	CSAGAGGTRSTDTQYF	TGCAGTGCTGGAGCGGGGGGAACAAGAAGCACAGATACGCAGTATTTT
TRBV10-3	TRBD2	once	TRBJ2-7	CAIGESPRGGDVEQYF	TGTGCCATCGGTGAGTCCCCTCGGGGAGGGGATGTCGAGCAGTACTTC
TRBV7-2	-	many	TRBJ2-1	CASSPRDTRNEQFF	TGTGCCAGCAGCCCGAGGGACACCCGAAATGAGCAGTTCTTC
TRBV7-6	TRBD1	-	TRBJ1-4	CASSLTTGQGGKLFF	TGTGCCAGCAGCTTAACAACAGGACAGGGGGGAAAACTGTTTTTT
TRBV30	TRBD1	many	TRBJ2-7	CAWTPGQGTYEQYF	TGTGCCTGGACTCCGGGACAGGGGACCTACGAGCAGTACTTC
TRBV2	-	once	TRBJ2-5	CASSEEKGGETQYF	TGTGCCAGCAGTGAAGAGAAGGGGGGGGAGACCCAGTACTTC
TRBV7-6	-	-	TRBJ1-5	CASSLNVGFSNQPQHF	TGTGCCAGCAGCTTAAACGTAGGGTTTAGCAATCAGCCCCAGCATTTT
TRBV7-8	TRBD2	-	TRBJ2-3	CASSLASLAGKTDTQYF	TGTGCCAGCAGCTTGGCTAGTCTAGCGGGGAAAACAGATACGCAGTATTTT
TRBV5-1	-	few	TRBJ2-2	CASSFTGYPGELFF	TGCGCCAGCAGCTTTACAGGTTACCCCGGGGAGCTGTTTTTT
TRBV3-1	TRBD1	many	TRBJ2-4	CASSQGGQRNIQYF	TGTGCCAGCAGCCAAGGGGGACAGCGAAACATTCAGTACTTC
TRBV6-4	-	-	TRBJ2-1	CASSDSPDNEQFF	TGTGCCAGCAGTGACAGTCCCGACAATGAGCAGTTCTTC
TRBV9	-	many	TRBJ2-3	CASSLGSGTDTQYF	TGTGCCAGCAGCTTAGGATCGGGTACAGATACGCAGTATTTT
TRBV10-3	-	-	TRBJ2-1	CAISGTGRENSEQFF	TGTGCCATCAGTGGGACAGGGAGGGAGAACAGTGAGCAGTTCTTC
TRBV12-3/TRBV12-4	-	once	TRBJ2-1	CASRSTASNEQFF	TGTGCCAGCAGGTCGACTGCATCCAATGAGCAGTTCTTC
TRBV27	TRBD2	many	TRBJ2-7	CASSLSRTGLAGLEQYF	TGTGCCAGCAGTTTATCGCGGACGGGACTAGCGGGGCTCGAGCAGTACTTC
TRBV5-1	-	-	TRBJ2-7	CASSLFDREAGYEQYF	TGCGCCAGCAGCTTGTTCGATAGGGAAGCTGGGTACGAGCAGTACTTC
TRBV24-1	TRBD1	few	TRBJ2-1	CATSDLAGRPGTGVNEQFF	TGTGCCACCAGTGATTTAGCGGGTAGACCCGGGACAGGGGTGAATGAGCAGTTCTTC
TRBV29-1	TRBD1	-	TRBJ2-7	CSVEGQGVYEQYF	TGCAGCGTTGAGGGGCAGGGGGTCTACGAGCAGTACTTC
TRBV9	TRBD2	-	TRBJ2-5	CASSPGLAGGPIRETQYF	TGTGCCAGCAGCCCGGGACTAGCGGGGGGACCTATTAGGGAGACCCAGTACTTC
TRBV5-1	TRBD1	-	TRBJ2-7	CASSARTGGTYEQYF	TGCGCCAGCAGCGCCCGGACAGGGGGGACCTACGAGCAGTACTTC
TRBV20-1	TRBD2	-	TRBJ2-3	CSARDRLAESTDTQYF	TGCAGTGCTAGAGACAGACTAGCGGAGTCCACAGATACGCAGTATTTT
TRBV12-3/TRBV12-4	TRBD2	-	TRBJ2-7	CASRGRGGSWNEQYF	TGTGCCAGCAGGGGTCGGGGAGGGAGCTGGAACGAGCAGTACTTC
TRBV12-3/TRBV12-4	-	-	TRBJ2-7	CASRRGRGSNEQYF	TGTGCCAGCAGGAGGGGGCGGGGAAGTAATGAGCAGTACTTC
TRBV10-3	-	-	TRBJ2-1	CAISEGGTDRKQFF	TGTGCCATCAGTGAGGGGGGGACAGACAGGAAGCAGTTCTTC
TRBV5-1	-	-	TRBJ1-1	CASSLSPGGPEAFF	TGCGCCAGCAGCTTATCCCCGGGGGGCCCAGAAGCTTTCTTT
TRBV20-1	TRBD1	few	TRBJ1-5	CSARDRQGGSNQPQHF	TGCAGTGCTAGAGATCGACAGGGGGGGAGCAATCAGCCCCAGCATTTT
TRBV6-5	-	-	TRBJ2-7	CASRPFPRGTYERYF	TGTGCCAGCAGACCCTTTCCCAGGGGAACCTACGAGCGGTACTTC
TRBV7-9	TRBD2	many	TRBJ2-1	CASSPSGTSYNEQFF	TGTGCCAGCAGCCCGAGCGGGACCTCCTACAATGAGCAGTTCTTC
TRBV28	-	few	TRBJ2-5	CASSLVRPLWETQYF	TGTGCCAGCAGTTTGGTACGGCCATTGTGGGAGACCCAGTACTTC
TRBV12-3/TRBV12-4	-	few	TRBJ1-1	CASSSTKDGKGEAFF	TGTGCCAGCAGTTCGACCAAGGACGGAAAGGGTGAAGCTTTCTTT
TRBV28	-	-	TRBJ2-4	CASSPTLGGNIQYF	TGTGCCAGCAGCCCTACCCTAGGGGGGAACATTCAGTACTTC
TRBV12-3/TRBV12-4	-	many	TRBJ1-2	CASSPANYGYTF	TGTGCCAGCAGCCCGGCTAACTATGGCTACACCTTC
TRBV29-1	-	-	TRBJ1-2	CSVEGQAPDYGYTF	TGCAGCGTTGAAGGTCAGGCTCCTGACTATGGCTACACCTTC
TRBV5-1	-	few	TRBJ1-2	CASSFGLLGYTF	TGCGCCAGCAGCTTTGGTCTCCTAGGCTACACCTTC
TRBV3-1	-	many	TRBJ2-5	CASSPPPYETQYF	TGTGCCAGCAGTCCTCCCCCCTATGAGACCCAGTACTTC
TRBV7-9	-	-	TRBJ1-5	CASSPIRGSNQPQHF	TGTGCCAGCAGCCCGATCCGGGGGAGCAATCAGCCCCAGCATTTT
TRBV28	TRBD1	few	TRBJ2-7	CASNAGTGGYEQYF	TGTGCCAGCAATGCCGGGACAGGGGGCTACGAGCAGTACTTC
TRBV12-3/TRBV12-4	-	few	TRBJ2-1	CASSWGRRDYNEQFF	TGTGCCAGCAGTTGGGGCAGGAGGGATTACAATGAGCAGTTCTTC